One and the same sample provided the 15 T cell receptor beta chains below, sequenced in a study of a mutant IDH1 vaccine in newly diagnosed glioma (dated by TCRdb to the early 2020s). Library creation used the immunoSEQ multiplex PCR assay. Entries here come from immuneACCESS through TCRdb and include only in-frame sequences with V and J called. Some clones fail to appear in such tables; in the studies checked, an unresolved V gene covers under half of the shortfall, and the cause of the remainder is unknown. Present in this sample are about 66,000 clones, 60% to 75% of which were seen just once. The top ten clones comprise 4.5% to 5% of the sample. Their antigen targets remain unknown. The sample's time point label, decoded: week 35, safety follow-up. A 20-mer mutant IDH1 peptide at 300 micrograms in Montanide made up each vaccine dose, which was injected subcutaneously together with topical imiquimod.

Sequencing used PBMCs, obtained from a glioma patient whose treatment included an IDH1 peptide vaccine. The receptors here all came from a man aged 45 to 65 with glioma.

The chain joins TRBV6-5 to TRBJ2-1; 10 nucleotides line up with TRBD2. Trimming removed 7 bases from V and 9 bases from J; junction bases left unmatched: 9. The CDR3 totals 14 residues. Germline V lookup: CDR1 MNHEY, CDR2 SVGAGI. In nucleotides, the CDR3 is TGTGCCAGCATCCCTGCCCTAGCGGGGGCTGAGCAGTTCTTC. The encoded protein is CASIPALAGAEQFF.

This clone was seen a single time. J is TRBJ1-6 and V is TRBV10-2; tentative D call: TRBD1 (6 bases). The CDR3 is 13 residues long. V lost 3 bases and J lost 10, with 10 bases in between. The germline gives CDR1 WSHSY, CDR2 SAAADI. CDR3 nucleotide sequence: TGCGCCAGCAGTGAAGGAGGGGGGTCACCCCTCCACTTT. Its translation: CASSEGGGSPLHF.

The chain employs TRBV6-1 and TRBJ1-4; weak D call: TRBD1 (5 bases). The V end lost 3 bases, the J end lost 9 bases, and 17 bases lay between the germline ends. The CDR3 covers 15 residues. CDR1 is MNHNS and CDR2 is SASEGT in the germline V gene. CDR3 protein: CASSDFGRALKKLFF. The CDR3 nucleotides read TGTGCCAGCAGTGATTTCGGCAGGGCCCTCAAAAAACTGTTTTTT.

V is TRBV30 and J is TRBJ1-4; D remains unclear. This CDR3 comprises 12 residues. Germline assignment: CDR1 GTSNPN and CDR2 SVGIG (reference sequence). Between the trimmed V and J ends, which lost 4 bases and 7 bases, there was a span of 10 bases. The CDR3 is CAWKKGIEKLFF. In DNA, the CDR3 is TGTGCCTGGAAAAAGGGTATTGAAAAACTGTTTTTT.

This rearrangement joins TRBV9 to TRBJ2-1, with a tentative D call TRBD2 (5 bases). The length of the CDR3 is 13 residues. Germline CDR1 and CDR2: SGDLS and YYNGEE. Trimming left V 1 base short and J 9 bases short, with 11 bases between. The CDR3 is CASSVSGMGEQFF. The CDR3 bases are TGTGCCAGCAGCGTATCGGGGATGGGTGAGCAGTTCTTC.

The chain is built from TRBV5-1 and TRBJ2-1, with D possibly TRBD1 on 6 matching bases. Trimming took 0 bases from V and 8 from J, leaving 18 bases between them. This CDR3 has 16 amino acids. The germline V gene encodes CDR1 SGHRS and CDR2 YFSETQ. The CDR3, as DNA: TGCGCCAGCAGCTTGGTTGGGACATCTGCTGGCGATGAGCAGTTCTTC. Its translation is CASSLVGTSAGDEQFF.

The chain uses TRBV4-3 and TRBJ1-1; D remains unclear. Germline assignment: CDR1 LGHNA and CDR2 YSLEER. There are 16 residues in the CDR3. The V end was cut by 1 base, the J end by 0 bases, with 12 bases between. In nucleotides, the CDR3 is TGCGCCAGCAGCCAAGCCCTGGGATTGATGAACACTGAAGCTTTCTTT. Translation gives CASSQALGLMNTEAFF.

The sample holds one count of this clone. The chain uses TRBV6-5 and TRBJ2-1; D uncertain. Germline CDR1 and CDR2: MNHEY and SVGAGI. Trimming shortened V by 2 bases and J by 5 bases, and 1 base separated the two germline ends. CDR3 length: 11 residues. This chain's CDR3 is CASSYDNEQFF. As DNA, the CDR3 is TGTGCCAGCAGTTACGACAATGAGCAGTTCTTC.

V gene TRBV6-4 combines with J gene TRBJ2-3; D might be TRBD1 (5 bases). Trimming pared 8 bases from V and 2 bases from J, leaving 11 bases between. This CDR3 has 13 residues. CDR1 and CDR2 (germline): MRHNA, SNTAGT. CDR3 sequence reads: CASGAGHTDTQYF. DNA for the CDR3: TGTGCCAGCGGGGCAGGGCACACAGATACGCAGTATTTT.

This clone is labeled medium-sized (0.01 to 0.1%). The V call is TRBV30, the J call TRBJ1-2; 8 bases are shared with TRBD1. The germline V gene encodes CDR1 GTSNPN and CDR2 SVGIG (reference sequence). V shed 5 bases, J shed 8 bases, and the junction held 10 bases outside the gene matches. The CDR3 is made up of 13 amino acids. This chain's CDR3 is CAWGRDRPRGYTF. CDR3 nucleotide sequence: TGTGCCTGGGGGAGGGACAGGCCTAGGGGCTACACCTTC.

This clone occurred many times. The rearrangement uses TRBV28 and TRBJ1-5, with D unclear. This CDR3 is built from 12 residues. CDR1 is MDHEN, CDR2 SYDVKM, per germline. Trimming removed 7 bases at V and 4 bases at J, with 8 bases between. CDR3 bases: TGTGCCAGCAACCGGGGAAATCAGCCCCAGCATTTT. It codes for CASNRGNQPQHF.

The chain links TRBV4-1 to TRBJ1-4; D remains ambiguous. V lost 1 base, J lost 10 bases, and 10 bases lay in between. Germline CDR1 reads MGHRA; CDR2 reads YSYEKL. The CDR3 contains 13 residues. The DNA of the CDR3 is TGCGCCAGCAGCCAAGTCACAGCGGTAAAACTGTTTTTT. The encoded protein is CASSQVTAVKLFF.

The V call is TRBV29-1, the J call TRBJ2-3, with D unresolved. Germline assignment: CDR1 SQVTM and CDR2 ANQGSEA. The CDR3 is made up of 13 amino acids. V lost 4 bases to trimming and J lost 0 bases, with 8 bases between them. The CDR3 sequence is CSVVAASTDTQYF. The CDR3 DNA reads TGCAGCGTTGTGGCAGCTAGCACAGATACGCAGTATTTT.

In this sample, this clone turned up once. V is TRBV5-1 and J is TRBJ1-1; D is undetermined. The V gene's germline CDR1 is SGHRS and CDR2 YFSETQ. V was shortened by 3 bases and J by 6 bases, with 18 bases between the two germline ends. The CDR3 consists of 15 residues. This CDR3 reads CASSWSREAVAEAFF. CDR3 DNA: TGCGCCAGCAGCTGGAGTCGGGAGGCGGTCGCTGAAGCTTTCTTT.

This chain uses TRBV7-2 with TRBJ2-5; 8 bases agree with TRBD1. Germline V gives CDR1 SGHTA, CDR2 FQGNSA. V lost 1 base, J lost 4 bases, and 8 bases stayed unmatched. The CDR3 has 16 residues. The CDR3 loop is CASSLEGAGGGETQYF. As DNA, the CDR3 is TGTGCCAGCAGCTTAGAGGGGGCAGGGGGCGGAGAGACCCAGTACTTC.